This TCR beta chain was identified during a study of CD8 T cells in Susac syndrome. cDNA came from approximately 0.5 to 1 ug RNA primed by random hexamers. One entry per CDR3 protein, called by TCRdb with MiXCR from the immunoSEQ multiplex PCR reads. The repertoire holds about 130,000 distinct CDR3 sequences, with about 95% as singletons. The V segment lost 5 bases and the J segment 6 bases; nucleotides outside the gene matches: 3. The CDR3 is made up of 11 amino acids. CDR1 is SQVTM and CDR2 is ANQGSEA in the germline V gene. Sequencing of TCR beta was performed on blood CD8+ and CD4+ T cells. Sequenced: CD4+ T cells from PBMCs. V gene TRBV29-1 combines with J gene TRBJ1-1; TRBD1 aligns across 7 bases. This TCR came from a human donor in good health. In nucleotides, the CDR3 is TGCAGCGTTTTAGGGACAGCTGAAGCTTTCTTT. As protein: CSVLGTAEAFF. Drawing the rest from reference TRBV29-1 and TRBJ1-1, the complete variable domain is SAVISQKPSRDICQRGTSLTIQCQVDSQVTMMFWYRQQPGQSLTLIATANQGSEATYESGFVIDKFPISRPNLTFSTLTVSNMSPEDSSIYLCSVLGTAEAFFGQGTRLTVV.